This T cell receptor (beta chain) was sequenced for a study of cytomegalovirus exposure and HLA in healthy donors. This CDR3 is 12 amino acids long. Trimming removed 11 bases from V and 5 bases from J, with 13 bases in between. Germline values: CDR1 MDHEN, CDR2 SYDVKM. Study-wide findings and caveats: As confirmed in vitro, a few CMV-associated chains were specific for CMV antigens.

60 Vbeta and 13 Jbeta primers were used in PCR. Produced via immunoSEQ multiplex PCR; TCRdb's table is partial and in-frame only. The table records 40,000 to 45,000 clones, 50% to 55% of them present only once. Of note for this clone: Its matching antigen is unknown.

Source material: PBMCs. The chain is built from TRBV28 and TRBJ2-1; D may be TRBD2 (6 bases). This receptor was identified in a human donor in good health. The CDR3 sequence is CAGGAVNNEQFF. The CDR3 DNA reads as TGTGCCGGCGGGGCAGTCAACAATGAGCAGTTCTTC.